Sequencing of this T cell receptor beta chain was carried out in a study of beta chain features in type 1 diabetes. Study as a whole: All of the samples together had around 110,000,000 sorted cells examined. Study outcomes and limitations: The study found moderately but significantly shorter TCRB CDR3s in all four CD4+ subsets of Type 1 diabetes patients.

V was pared by 5 bases and J by 6 bases, with 17 bases between. Germline CDR1 reads MGHRA; CDR2 reads YSYEKL. The CDR3 is 15 amino acids. This clone was found a few times. Its antigen is unknown. Expressed TCRB transcripts were sequenced, since all the RNA that had been isolated was reverse transcribed. Measured with immunoSEQ multiplex PCR; TCRdb has only the in-frame clones, and not every one. The table lists 200,000 to 300,000 clones, roughly 22% of them singletons. This clonotype was sampled from a woman in her thirties or forties with type 1 diabetes. The sample taken for sequencing was naive CD4+ T cells from blood. The V and J genes are TRBV4-1 and TRBJ1-3; a weak D match, TRBD1 (6 bases). This CDR3 is CASSSGQQNLNTIYF. CDR3 DNA sequence: TGCGCCAGCAGCAGCGGACAGCAAAACCTAAACACCATATATTTT.